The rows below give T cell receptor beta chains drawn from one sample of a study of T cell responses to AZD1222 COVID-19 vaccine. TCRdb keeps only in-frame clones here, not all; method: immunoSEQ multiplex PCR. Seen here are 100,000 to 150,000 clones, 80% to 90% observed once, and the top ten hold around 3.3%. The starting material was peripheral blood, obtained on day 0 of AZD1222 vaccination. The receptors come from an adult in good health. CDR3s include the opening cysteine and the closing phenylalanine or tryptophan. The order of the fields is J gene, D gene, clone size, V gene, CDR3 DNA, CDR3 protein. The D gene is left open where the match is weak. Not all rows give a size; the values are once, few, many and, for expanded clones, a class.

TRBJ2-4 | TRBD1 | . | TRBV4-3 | TGCGCCAGCAGCCAAGACCTGACAGGGGCCAAAAACATTCAGTACTTC | CASSQDLTGAKNIQYF
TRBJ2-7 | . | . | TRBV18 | TGTGCCAGCTCACCCCCCGCTGCCTACGAGCAGTACTTC | CASSPPAAYEQYF
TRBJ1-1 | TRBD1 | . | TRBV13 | TGTGCCAGCAGCTTAGTCGACAGGGGAACTTTCTTT | CASSLVDRGTFF
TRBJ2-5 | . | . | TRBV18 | TGTGCCAGCTCACCGGGCAAGGAGACCCAGTACTTC | CASSPGKETQYF
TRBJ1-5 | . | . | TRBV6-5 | TGTGCCAGCGTGAGGGATGACAGCAATCAGCCCCAGCATTTT | CASVRDDSNQPQHF
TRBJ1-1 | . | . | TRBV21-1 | TGTGCCAGCAGCCTCAGAGGGAGAAGGCAGGTGAACACTGAAGCTTTCTTT | CASSLRGRRQVNTEAFF
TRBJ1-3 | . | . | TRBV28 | TGTGCCAGCTGGCCCCTAAAACAGGAGCCGATCTCTGGAAACACCATATATTTT | CASWPLKQEPISGNTIYF
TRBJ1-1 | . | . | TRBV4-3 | TGCGCCAGCAGCCCCGGGACGGTGGGGATGAACACTGAAGCTTTCTTT | CASSPGTVGMNTEAFF
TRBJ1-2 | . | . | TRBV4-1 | TGCGCCAGCAGCCCCTTGTCCAGTAACTATGGCTACACCTTC | CASSPLSSNYGYTF
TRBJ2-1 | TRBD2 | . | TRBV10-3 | TGTGCCATCAGTGGAGGACTAGCGGGAAGGGAGGAGCAGTTCTTC | CAISGGLAGREEQFF
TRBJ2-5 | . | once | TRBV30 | TGTGCCTGGAGTCTAAAAGAGACCCAGTACTTC | CAWSLKETQYF
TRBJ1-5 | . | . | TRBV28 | TGTGCCAGCAGTTTTATAGGGAATCAGCCCCAGCATTTT | CASSFIGNQPQHF
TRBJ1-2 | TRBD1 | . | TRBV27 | TGTGCCAGCTCAAAACAGGGGATTGACTATGGCTACACCTTC | CASSKQGIDYGYTF
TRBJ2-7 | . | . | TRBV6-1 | TGTGCCAGCAGTGAAGTTGAGGCTTGGTCCCAACTTCACGCTTACGAGCAGTACTTC | CASSEVEAWSQLHAYEQYF
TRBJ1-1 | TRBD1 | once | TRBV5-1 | TGCGCCAGCAGCTTGGATGGGACAGGGACCTTTGAAGCTTTCTTT | CASSLDGTGTFEAFF
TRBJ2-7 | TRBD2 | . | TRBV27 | TGTGCCAGCAGTTTACTTCTAGCGGGAGGTGCCTACGAGCAGTACTTC | CASSLLLAGGAYEQYF